The 18 T cell receptor beta chains given below trace back to one sample, sequenced in a study of shared T cell receptors in the human thymus listed by TCRdb under 2021. The library was produced with the immunoSEQ multiplex PCR assay. The table was pulled from immuneACCESS by TCRdb, which kept in-frame rearrangements only. Such tables lose some clones; where checked, under half of the loss comes from unresolved V genes, and the rest has no known cause. The sample includes about 500,000 clones, with around 78% observed a single time. Clones ranked in the top ten supply around 0.013% of the sample. These data also featured in a second study, about human thymus T cells.

The sequenced material came from thymocytes. The source of these receptors is a boy under two years old with a congenital heart defect. Donor details come from another sample of the same person, matched by shared clones.

This chain uses TRBV6-1 with TRBJ2-3; 10 bases map to TRBD2. This CDR3 spans 18 amino acids. From germline, CDR1 is MNHNS and CDR2 SASEGT. Trimming removed 3 bases from V and 7 bases from J; junction bases left unmatched: 16. The CDR3 bases are TGTGCCAGCAGTGATTCGGGGACTAGCGTTAAAAGTCGAAATACGCAGTATTTT. Its translation: CASSDSGTSVKSRNTQYF.

The CDR3 protein is CSASTHNEQFF. CDR3 nucleotide sequence: TGCAGCGCCTCGACACACAATGAGCAGTTCTTC. The chain links TRBV29-1 to TRBJ2-1; unclear D gene. V lost 7 bases and J lost 5, with 9 bases in between. This CDR3 is built from 11 residues. Germline lookup yields CDR1 SQVTM and CDR2 ANQGSEA.

This sequence joins TRBV5-1 and TRBJ1-4; D unresolved. This CDR3 is built from 14 residues. V was pared by 4 bases and J by 0 bases, with 7 bases between. Germline CDR1 is SGHRS and CDR2 is YFSETQ. In nucleotides, the CDR3 is TGCGCCAGCAGCGAGCCTGCAACTAATGAAAAACTGTTTTTT. Translated, it gives CASSEPATNEKLFF.

The CDR3: CAWRIGLRTEAFF. The CDR3 DNA follows: TGTGCCTGGAGAATAGGATTGAGGACTGAAGCTTTCTTT. This chain uses TRBV30 with TRBJ1-1; D not resolved. Germline CDR1 GTSNPN, CDR2 SVGIG (reference sequence). The CDR3 covers 13 residues. V shed 3 bases and J shed 5 bases, with 13 bases lying between them.

V and J are TRBV4-3 and TRBJ1-5; 7 bases are a match to TRBD1. The CDR3 has 16 amino acids. In germline, CDR1 is LGHNA, CDR2 YSLEER. The V gene end was trimmed by 0 bases and the J gene end by 5 bases; junction bases not matched to a gene: 7. CDR3 nucleotides: TGCGCCAGCAGCCAAGATCCCACAGGGGTGGATCAGCCCCAGCATTTT. It codes for CASSQDPTGVDQPQHF.

A word on this clone: Within the sample, other DNA sequences also encode this same CDR3. The chain uses TRBV29-1 and TRBJ2-1; 12 bases are shared with TRBD2. The CDR3 length is 14 residues. Per germline, CDR1 SQVTM and CDR2 ANQGSEA. V lost 6 bases to trimming and J lost 3 bases; unmatched junction nucleotides: 3. CDR3 sequence reads: CSVRGLAGYNEQFF. In nucleotides, the CDR3 is TGCAGCGTAAGGGGACTAGCGGGCTACAATGAGCAGTTCTTC.

This clone turned up a few times. The chain is built from TRBV30 and TRBJ2-7; unclear D gene. The CDR3 consists of 11 residues. Germline V CDR1 and CDR2: GTSNPN, SVGIG (reference sequence). Trimming took 0 bases from V and 6 from J, leaving 6 bases between them. CDR3 in amino acids: CAWSVELEQYF. CDR3 coding DNA: TGTGCCTGGAGTGTAGAGCTCGAGCAGTACTTC.

This clone occurred a few times. This sequence joins TRBV9 and TRBJ2-3; TRBD2 matches at 14 bases. Germline CDR1 SGDLS, CDR2 YYNGEE. The CDR3 has 16 amino acids. V lost 4 bases and J lost 8; bases outside the gene matches: 9. The CDR3 region is CASSPRLAGGSFTQYF. The CDR3 DNA sequence: TGTGCCAGCAGCCCACGACTAGCGGGAGGGTCCTTTACGCAGTATTTT.

The chain links TRBV7-9 to TRBJ1-3, with D possibly being TRBD1 (5 bases). The ends were cut back, 5 bases at V and 3 bases at J, with 17 bases in the middle. Germline V lookup: CDR1 SEHNR, CDR2 FQNEAQ (reference sequence). The CDR3 is made up of 16 amino acids. CDR3 protein: CASSVRTSVFGNTIYF. The CDR3 DNA follows: TGTGCCAGCAGCGTCCGGACATCTGTTTTTGGAAACACCATATATTTT. Full variable domain (missing parts from reference TRBV7-9 and TRBJ1-3): DTGVSQNPRHKITKRGQNVTFRCDPISEHNRLYWYRQTLGQGPEFLTYFQNEAQLEKSRLLSDRFSAERPKGSFSTLEIQRTEQGDSAMYLCASSVRTSVFGNTIYFGEGSWLTVV.

Remarks on this clone: The junction and the germline gene differ at one end; a read error may be behind it. The chain has TRBV15 and TRBJ2-5; possibly TRBD2 for D (5 bases). CDR1 and CDR2 (germline): LNHNV, YYDKDF (reference sequence). The CDR3 covers 14 residues. CDR3 coding DNA: TGTGCCACCAGCAGAGAGCGGGCCCAACAGACCCAGTACTTC. This encodes CATSRERAQQTQYF.

V gene TRBV11-2 combines with J gene TRBJ1-1; TRBD1 might be the D (6 bases). The CDR3 is made up of 19 amino acids. Germline CDR1 SGHAT, CDR2 FQNNGV. V lost 5 bases and J lost 1, with 26 bases in between. CDR3 amino acids: CASSQGQGQATNPNTEAFF. CDR3 in DNA: TGTGCCAGCAGCCAGGGGCAGGGACAAGCCACCAACCCGAACACTGAAGCTTTCTTT.

The V and J genes are TRBV19 and TRBJ1-5, with TRBD1 matching over 9 bases. Germline V lookup: CDR1 LNHDA, CDR2 SQIVND (reference sequence). The CDR3 has 19 residues. Trimming at V came to 7 bases and at J to 2 bases, leaving 18 bases not matched to a gene. The CDR3 loop reads CASKISGQGKSGRNQPQHF. DNA of the CDR3: TGTGCCAGTAAGATCTCAGGACAGGGGAAGAGCGGTCGCAATCAGCCCCAGCATTTT.

The J gene is TRBJ1-1, the V gene TRBV5-5; D uncertain. Germline CDR1 reads SGHKS; CDR2 reads YYEKEE (reference sequence). Trimming shortened V by 0 bases and J by 11 bases, and 8 bases separated the two germline ends. The CDR3 has 11 residues. CDR3 sequence reads: CASSLDWAAFF. The CDR3 nucleotides read TGTGCCAGCAGCTTGGACTGGGCTGCTTTCTTT.

This clone has a single count. The J gene is TRBJ2-7, the V gene TRBV14, with a weak D call TRBD2 (6 bases). The V gene lost 0 bases and the J gene lost 6 bases, with 21 bases spanning the gap. CDR1 is SGHDN and CDR2 is FVKESK in the germline V gene. This CDR3 region has 17 residues. The CDR3 spells CASSQDHGGGGVREQYF. Here the CDR3 DNA reads TGTGCCAGCAGCCAAGATCACGGGGGAGGAGGGGTACGCGAGCAGTACTTC.

The chain employs TRBV4-1 and TRBJ2-2; D is undetermined. Trimming left V 0 bases short and J 1 base short, with 9 bases between. The CDR3 runs to 16 residues. The germline V gene has CDR1 MGHRA and CDR2 YSYEKL. CDR3 nucleotide sequence: TGCGCCAGCAGCCAAGATCGGAAGCGGAACACCGGGGAGCTGTTTTTT. This gives the protein CASSQDRKRNTGELFF.

The chain couples TRBV27 to TRBJ2-7; 7 bases are shared with TRBD1. Germline assignment: CDR1 MNHEY and CDR2 SMNVEV (reference sequence). This CDR3 is 15 amino acids long. Trimming cost V 6 bases and J 3 bases; bases outside gene matches: 11. The CDR3: CASRHPGTVGYEQYF. Here the CDR3 DNA reads TGTGCCAGCAGACACCCGGGGACAGTAGGCTACGAGCAGTACTTC.

V gene TRBV4-1 combines with J gene TRBJ2-1, with a weak D call TRBD2 (5 bases). The V end lost 2 bases, the J end lost 0 bases, and 14 bases lay between the germline ends. The CDR3 consists of 17 residues. Germline V gene sequence: CDR1 MGHRA, CDR2 YSYEKL. CDR3 residues: CASSQTREYSSYNEQFF. The CDR3 bases are TGCGCCAGCAGCCAAACGAGGGAGTACAGCTCCTACAATGAGCAGTTCTTC.

The chain combines TRBV19 with TRBJ2-1, with D possibly matching TRBD2 (5 bases). This CDR3 spans 15 amino acids. The germline V gene encodes CDR1 LNHDA and CDR2 SQIVND (reference sequence). Trimming cost V 4 bases and J 4 bases, with 14 bases left between them. CDR3 DNA sequence: TGTGCCAGTAGTACGGACTTGGCCTATTACAATGAGCAGTTCTTC. Translation: CASSTDLAYYNEQFF.